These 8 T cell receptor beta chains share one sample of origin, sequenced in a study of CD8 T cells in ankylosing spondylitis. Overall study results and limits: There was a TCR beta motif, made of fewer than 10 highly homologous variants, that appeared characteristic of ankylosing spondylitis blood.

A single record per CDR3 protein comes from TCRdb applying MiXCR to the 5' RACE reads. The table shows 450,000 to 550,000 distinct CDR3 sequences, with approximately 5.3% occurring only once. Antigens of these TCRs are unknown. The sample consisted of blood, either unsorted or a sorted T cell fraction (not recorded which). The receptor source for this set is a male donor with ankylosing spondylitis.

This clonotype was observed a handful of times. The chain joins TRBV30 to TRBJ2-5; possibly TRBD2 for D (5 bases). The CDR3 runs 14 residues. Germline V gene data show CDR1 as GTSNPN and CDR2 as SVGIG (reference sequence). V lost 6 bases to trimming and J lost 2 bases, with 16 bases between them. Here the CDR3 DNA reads TGTGCCTGTCTTTCGACGGGGATACAAGAGACCCAGTACTTC. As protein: CACLSTGIQETQYF.

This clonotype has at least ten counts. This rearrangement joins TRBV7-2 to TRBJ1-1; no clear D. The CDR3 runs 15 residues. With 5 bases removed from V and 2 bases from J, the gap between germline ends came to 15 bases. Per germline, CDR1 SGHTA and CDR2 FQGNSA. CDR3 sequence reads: CASSPDPHSNTEAFF. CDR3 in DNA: TGTGCCAGCAGCCCCGACCCCCACAGCAACACTGAAGCTTTCTTT.

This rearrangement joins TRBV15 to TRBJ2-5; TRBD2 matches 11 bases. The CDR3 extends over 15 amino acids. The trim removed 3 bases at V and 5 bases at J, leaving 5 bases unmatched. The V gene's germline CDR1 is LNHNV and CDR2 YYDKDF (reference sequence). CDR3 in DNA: TGTGCCACCAGCAGGATAGCGGGAGGGCTTGAGACCCAGTACTTC. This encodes CATSRIAGGLETQYF.

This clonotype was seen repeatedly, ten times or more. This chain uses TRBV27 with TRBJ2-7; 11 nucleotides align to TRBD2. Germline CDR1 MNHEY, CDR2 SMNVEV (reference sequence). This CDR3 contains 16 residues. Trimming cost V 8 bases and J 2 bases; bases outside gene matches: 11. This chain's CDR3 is CASAPLRSGRAYEQYF. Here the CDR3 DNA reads TGTGCCAGCGCTCCTCTGCGTAGCGGGAGGGCCTACGAGCAGTACTTC.

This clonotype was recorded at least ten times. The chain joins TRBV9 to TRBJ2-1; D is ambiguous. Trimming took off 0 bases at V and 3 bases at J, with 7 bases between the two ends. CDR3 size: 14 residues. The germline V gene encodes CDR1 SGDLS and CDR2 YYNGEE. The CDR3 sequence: CASSVGGDYNEQFF. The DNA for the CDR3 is TGTGCCAGCAGCGTAGGTGGGGACTACAATGAGCAGTTCTTC.

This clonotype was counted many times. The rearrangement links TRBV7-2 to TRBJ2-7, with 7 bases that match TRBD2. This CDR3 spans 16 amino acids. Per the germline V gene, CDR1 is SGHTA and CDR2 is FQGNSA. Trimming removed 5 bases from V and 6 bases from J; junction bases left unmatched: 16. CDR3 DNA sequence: TGTGCCAGCAGCCCTGGGGCTAGCGGCCTCGGGGGCGAGCAGTACTTC. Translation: CASSPGASGLGGEQYF.

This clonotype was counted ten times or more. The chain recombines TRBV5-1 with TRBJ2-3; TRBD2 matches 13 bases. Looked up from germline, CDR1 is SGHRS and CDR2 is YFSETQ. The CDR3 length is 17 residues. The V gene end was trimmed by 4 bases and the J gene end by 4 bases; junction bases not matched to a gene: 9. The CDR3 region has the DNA TGCGCCAGCAGCGTACGGACTAGCGGGAGTAGGGCAGATACGCAGTATTTT. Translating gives CASSVRTSGSRADTQYF. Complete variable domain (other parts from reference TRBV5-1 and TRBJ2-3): KAGVTQTPRYLIKTRGQQVTLSCSPISGHRSVSWYQQTPGQGLQFLFEYFSETQRNKGNFPGRFSGRQFSNSRSEMNVSTLELGDSALYLCASSVRTSGSRADTQYFGPGTRLTVL.

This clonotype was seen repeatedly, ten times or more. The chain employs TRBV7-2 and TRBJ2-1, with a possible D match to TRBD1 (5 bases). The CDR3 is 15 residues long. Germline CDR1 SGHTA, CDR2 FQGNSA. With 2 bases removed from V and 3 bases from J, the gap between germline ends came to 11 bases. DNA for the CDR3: TGTGCCAGCAGCTTAAGGGGCGTCGACTACAATGAGCAGTTCTTC. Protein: CASSLRGVDYNEQFF.